The clone carrying this T cell receptor beta chain was counted a few times. No antigen is known for it. The sample is drawn from a study of identical twins. Overall study findings and caveats: Partly confounded zero-insertion analyses could result from invariant MAIT and iNKT cells. The study reached conclusions through statistical analysis that was cross-sectional, not following the same donors. The study found weaker excess twin sharing in beta out-of-frame sequences.

A single record per CDR3 protein comes from TCRdb applying MiXCR to the 5' RACE reads. Here the sample spans 550,000 to 800,000 distinct CDR3 sequences, about 7% being singletons. The length of the CDR3 is 15 residues. CDR1 and CDR2 (germline): SGHRS, YFSETQ. The V gene lost 0 bases and the J gene lost 5 bases, with 14 bases spanning the gap. This same sample was also taken into another study, of yellow fever vaccine responses in identical twins.

Sequencing was performed on PBMCs. The chain links TRBV5-1 to TRBJ1-1; maybe TRBD1 (6 bases). The clonotype comes from a young woman in good health. In DNA, the CDR3 is TGCGCCAGCAGCTTGGTTGCGGGGGCGCGGACTGAAGCTTTCTTT. This gives the protein CASSLVAGARTEAFF.